This TCR beta chain is from a study of OX40 agonist ivuxolimab in advanced cancers. As for the study in general: As their treatment, patients were administered ivuxolimab, an agonistic anti-OX40 (CD134) antibody. Partial responses were seen in three patients, one with hepatocellular carcinoma and two with cutaneous melanoma.

Notes on this clone: What it binds is unknown.

Germline assignment: CDR1 MDHEN and CDR2 SYDVKM. The CDR3 runs 13 residues. The V and J ends lost 6 bases and 3 bases respectively, with 12 bases between them. With baseline, cycle 4 day 1, and cycle 7 day 1 as timepoints, blood was sampled. Study outcomes and limitations: In general, CD8+ T cells held more expanded clones than CD4+ did, on average.

The table came from immunoSEQ multiplex PCR; TCRdb's copy has only in-frame clones and leaves some out. The sample includes some 8,000 clones, 87% of them seen just once. The chain employs TRBV28 and TRBJ2-7; TRBD1 might be the D (6 bases). Sequencing was performed on CD4+ or CD8+ T cells sorted from blood, taken in a trial of the OX40 agonist ivuxolimab. This sequence originates from an adult with an advanced solid tumor such as melanoma, head and neck, liver or kidney cancer. The CDR3, as DNA: TGTGCCAGCAGCATATTACAGGGCTACGAGCAGTACTTC. This gives the protein CASSILQGYEQYF.